The 2 T cell receptor beta chains reported below all come from one sample, sequenced in a study of radiation and T cells in renal cell carcinoma. Indicated time point: blood 2 weeks post-SBRT. Specified treatment: 15 Gy SBRT to primary tumor, nephrectomy 4 weeks later. The protocol was immunoSEQ multiplex PCR, while the TCRdb copy is restricted to in-frame clones and leaves out a portion. The sample shows 25,000 to 30,000 clones, over 75% of them seen only once. The starting material was blood, obtained from a patient whose treatment included radiotherapy and nephrectomy. These receptors were collected from a man aged 60-69 years with renal cell carcinoma.

The chain carries TRBV9 and TRBJ1-5; D is uncertain. V dropped 0 bases and J dropped 4 bases, with 8 bases sitting between them. This CDR3 has 14 residues. The germline gives CDR1 SGDLS, CDR2 YYNGEE. CDR3 sequence reads: CASSVGDANQPQHF. The CDR3 DNA is TGTGCCAGCAGCGTAGGAGACGCAAATCAGCCCCAGCATTTT.

The rearrangement links TRBV29-1 to TRBJ2-5; D is possibly TRBD1 (6 bases). Germline CDR1 is SQVTM and CDR2 is ANQGSEA. The CDR3 spans 13 residues. CDR3 DNA sequence: TGCAGTTCCCGGGACATGATCGAGGGGACCCAGTACTTC. It is translated as CSSRDMIEGTQYF.